The 21 T cell receptor beta chains below all came from one sample that was sequenced in a study of early stage breast cancer tumors. Sequenced by immunoSEQ multiplex PCR; TCRdb stores in-frame clones only, minus some. The table lists 20,000 to 30,000 clones, roughly 64% of them singletons, with about 10% in the top ten. Sequences were obtained from breast tumor tissue. Receptors were obtained from a person aged 55 to 75 with breast cancer.

The rearrangement links TRBV5-4 to TRBJ2-4; D call uncertain. The CDR3 has 16 residues. V was cut by 0 bases and J by 0 bases, with 10 bases left in between. The V gene's germline CDR1 is SGHNT and CDR2 YYREEE (reference sequence). CDR3 in DNA: TGTGCCAGCAGCTTGGGCCAGCGACTAGCCAAAAACATTCAGTACTTC. Translated: CASSLGQRLAKNIQYF.

This clone was recorded a few times. The rearrangement uses TRBV5-1 and TRBJ2-1; 10 positions agree with TRBD2. This CDR3 is built from 18 residues. Germline assignment: CDR1 SGHRS and CDR2 YFSETQ. V lost 3 bases to trimming and J lost 7 bases; unmatched junction nucleotides: 16. The DNA for the CDR3 is TGCGCCAGCAGCTACGCGGCTAGCGGGAGAGAGGTGTATAATGAGCAGTTCTTC. This gives the protein CASSYAASGREVYNEQFF.

The chain couples TRBV18 to TRBJ1-2; D is perhaps TRBD1 (5 bases). CDR1 is KGHSH, CDR2 LQKENI, per germline. V lost 2 bases and J 5 bases, leaving 12 bases between the germline ends. CDR3 length: 14 residues. The chain's CDR3 is CASSPDSLGYGYTF. In nucleotides, the CDR3 is TGTGCCAGCTCACCAGACAGTCTCGGGTATGGCTACACCTTC. Filled out from reference TRBV18 and TRBJ1-2, the complete variable domain reads NAGVMQNPRHLVRRRGQEARLRCSPMKGHSHVYWYRQLPEEGLKFMVYLQKENIIDESGMPKERFSAEFPKEGPSILRIQQVVRGDSAAYFCASSPDSLGYGYTFGSGTRLTVV.

This chain joins TRBV5-1 and TRBJ1-2; no clear D. This CDR3 has 14 residues. The V gene lost 3 bases and the J gene lost 8 bases, with 17 bases spanning the gap. The germline gives CDR1 SGHRS, CDR2 YFSETQ. The CDR3 DNA reads TGCGCCAGCAGCTCCGATGGATGGGCTGGCGGCTACACCTTC. This translates into CASSSDGWAGGYTF.

The chain couples TRBV18 to TRBJ2-1; D is possibly TRBD1 (6 bases). Germline V lookup: CDR1 KGHSH, CDR2 LQKENI. The CDR3 runs 15 residues. V lost 0 bases and J 4 bases, leaving 10 bases between the germline ends. Here the CDR3 reads CASSPPLDSYNEQFF. CDR3 DNA sequence: TGTGCCAGCTCACCACCACTGGACAGTTACAATGAGCAGTTCTTC.

The chain employs TRBV5-1 and TRBJ2-2; TRBD1 matches at 8 bases. The CDR3 consists of 14 residues. The V segment lost 3 bases and the J segment 5 bases; nucleotides outside the gene matches: 3. Germline V gene data show CDR1 as SGHRS and CDR2 as YFSETQ. CDR3 DNA sequence: TGCGCCAGCAGCTCAGGGGGCGCGACCGGGGAGCTGTTTTTT. Protein sequence: CASSSGGATGELFF.

The chain employs TRBV6-6 and TRBJ2-3; 7 bases are shared with TRBD1. Trimming at V came to 5 bases and at J to 4 bases, leaving 9 bases not matched to a gene. Germline-derived CDR1 and CDR2 are MNHNY and SVGAGI (reference sequence). The CDR3 runs 15 residues. CDR3 in amino acids: CASSKQGRGADTQYF. The CDR3 DNA reads as TGTGCCAGCAGTAAACAGGGGAGAGGGGCAGATACGCAGTATTTT.

This chain links TRBV5-1 with TRBJ2-7, with 13 bases matching TRBD2. With V trimmed by 4 bases and J by 3 bases, 4 bases remained unmatched. The V gene's germline CDR1 is SGHRS and CDR2 YFSETQ. CDR3 length: 15 amino acids. CDR3 residues: CASSAGLAGDYEQYF. The CDR3 bases are TGCGCCAGCAGCGCCGGACTAGCGGGGGACTACGAGCAGTACTTC.

The chain carries TRBV2 and TRBJ2-7, with 15 nucleotides matching TRBD2. Germline CDR1 reads SNHLY; CDR2 reads FYNNEI. V was clipped by 6 bases and J by 3 bases; unmatched bases: 12. The CDR3 extends over 18 amino acids. CDR3 in DNA: TGTGCCAGCAGCCCCAGGACTAGCGGGAGGGCCTCGGTCTACGAGCAGTACTTC. Translation: CASSPRTSGRASVYEQYF. Combining the CDR3 with reference TRBV2 and TRBJ2-7 gives the whole variable domain EPEVTQTPSHQVTQMGQEVILRCVPISNHLYFYWYRQILGQKVEFLVSFYNNEISEKSEIFDDQFSVERPDGSNFTLKIRSTKLEDSAMYFCASSPRTSGRASVYEQYFGPGTRLTVT.

V and J are TRBV7-2 and TRBJ2-7, with D maybe TRBD1 (6 bases). V was cut by 7 bases and J by 0 bases, with 16 bases left in between. In germline, CDR1 is SGHTA, CDR2 FQGNSA. The length of the CDR3 is 15 residues. CDR3 region: CASTMTGWGSYEQYF. CDR3 DNA sequence: TGTGCCAGCACCATGACAGGTTGGGGCTCCTACGAGCAGTACTTC. Supplemented by reference TRBV7-2 and TRBJ2-7, the full variable domain reads GAGVSQSPSNKVTEKGKDVELRCDPISGHTALYWYRQSLGQGLEFLIYFQGNSAPDKSGLPSDRFSAERTGGSVSTLTIQRTQQEDSAVYLCASTMTGWGSYEQYFGPGTRLTVT.

CDR3 DNA: TGTGCCAGCTCACCATCTTACAGGGCGGACGGGGAGACCCAGTACTTC. Protein: CASSPSYRADGETQYF. The chain joins TRBV18 to TRBJ2-5; D is perhaps TRBD1 (6 bases). In germline, CDR1 is KGHSH, CDR2 LQKENI. CDR3 size: 16 residues. Trimming cost V 2 bases and J 5 bases, with 18 bases left between them. Based on the CDR3 plus reference TRBV18 and TRBJ2-5, the full variable domain is NAGVMQNPRHLVRRRGQEARLRCSPMKGHSHVYWYRQLPEEGLKFMVYLQKENIIDESGMPKERFSAEFPKEGPSILRIQQVVRGDSAAYFCASSPSYRADGETQYFGPGTRLLVL.

This clone turned up a few times. The chain is built from TRBV2 and TRBJ1-2; D not certain. The CDR3 sequence is 15 residues long. Germline V gene sequence: CDR1 SNHLY, CDR2 FYNNEI. V was shortened by 8 bases and J by 7 bases, with 23 bases between the two germline ends. The CDR3 DNA sequence: TGTGCCAGCTCGGAGGCTGTCCTACGGAAAAGTGGCTACACCTTC. As protein: CASSEAVLRKSGYTF.

The CDR3: CASSAFGTSVNNEQFF. The CDR3 nucleotides are TGTGCCAGCAGCGCTTTTGGAACTAGCGTAAACAATGAGCAGTTCTTC. This sequence joins TRBV7-2 and TRBJ2-1; 7 bases align to TRBD2. V dropped 5 bases and J dropped 5; count of bases not matched to a gene: 12. From germline, CDR1 is SGHTA and CDR2 FQGNSA. CDR3 length: 16 residues. Drawing the rest from reference TRBV7-2 and TRBJ2-1, the complete variable domain is GAGVSQSPSNKVTEKGKDVELRCDPISGHTALYWYRQSLGQGLEFLIYFQGNSAPDKSGLPSDRFSAERTGGSVSTLTIQRTQQEDSAVYLCASSAFGTSVNNEQFFGPGTRLTVL.

This clone turned up a few times. V gene TRBV30 combines with J gene TRBJ2-7; D is uncertain. Between the trimmed V and J ends, which lost 5 bases and 5 bases, there was a span of 10 bases. Per the germline V gene, CDR1 is GTSNPN and CDR2 is SVGIG (reference sequence). This CDR3 is 11 amino acids long. The CDR3 DNA sequence: TGTGCCTGGGGTCAAGACAACGAGCAGTACTTC. Translation: CAWGQDNEQYF.

This clone came up a few times. V usage is TRBV7-9 and J usage is TRBJ2-7; possible D gene TRBD2, 5 bases. The germline CDR1 and CDR2 sequences are SEHNR and FQNEAQ (reference sequence). The CDR3 runs to 17 residues. Trimming shortened V by 3 bases and J by 4 bases, and 22 bases separated the two germline ends. This CDR3 is CASSFRGQSLMEYEQYF. Written as DNA, the CDR3 is TGTGCCAGCAGCTTTCGAGGGCAGTCTCTGATGGAGTACGAGCAGTACTTC.

The chain couples TRBV7-8 to TRBJ1-2; TRBD1 is a possible D gene (5 bases). The CDR3 has 14 amino acids. V was pared by 1 base and J by 4 bases, with 10 bases between. CDR1 and CDR2 (germline): SGHVS, FQNEAQ. CDR3 protein: CASSLDRNGYGYTF. The CDR3 region has the DNA TGTGCCAGCAGCTTAGACAGGAACGGCTATGGCTACACCTTC.

This clone was counted between two and nine times. The chain combines TRBV19 with TRBJ2-7; no clear D. CDR1 and CDR2 (germline): LNHDA, SQIVND (reference sequence). This CDR3 has 13 amino acids. Deletions cut 8 bases from V and 0 bases from J, with 11 bases between. CDR3 sequence: CASGSGYSYEQYF. In nucleotides, the CDR3 is TGTGCCAGTGGTTCAGGCTACTCCTACGAGCAGTACTTC.

The chain employs TRBV5-1 and TRBJ2-7, with 7 bases that match TRBD2. The germline V gene has CDR1 SGHRS and CDR2 YFSETQ. Losses at the gene ends were 0 bases for V and 0 bases for J; bases not matched to a gene: 9. CDR3 length: 17 residues. CDR3 nucleotides: TGCGCCAGCAGCTTGGTGGGGAGGGCGTCGGGCTCCTACGAGCAGTACTTC. Its protein is CASSLVGRASGSYEQYF.

CDR3: CATSRAGTGGYNEQFF. CDR3 nucleotide sequence: TGTGCCACCAGCAGAGCCGGGACAGGGGGCTACAATGAGCAGTTCTTC. The chain couples TRBV15 to TRBJ2-1, with TRBD1 matching 11 bases. V shed 1 base, J shed 3 bases, and the junction held 2 bases outside the gene matches. The germline V gene encodes CDR1 LNHNV and CDR2 YYDKDF (reference sequence). The CDR3 is 16 residues long.

This chain joins TRBV4-2 and TRBJ1-2; no definite D call. CDR3 length: 15 residues. In germline, CDR1 is LGHNA, CDR2 YNFKEQ. The V end lost 4 bases, the J end lost 2 bases, and 14 bases lay between the germline ends. CDR3 region: CASSLGVQYNYGYTF. The DNA for the CDR3 is TGTGCCAGCAGCCTGGGAGTCCAATACAACTATGGCTACACCTTC.

The chain combines TRBV7-2 with TRBJ1-1; D remains ambiguous. This CDR3 region has 11 residues. The V and J ends lost 2 bases and 7 bases respectively, with 5 bases between them. The V gene's germline CDR1 is SGHTA and CDR2 FQGNSA. CDR3 coding DNA: TGTGCCAGCAGCTTACTATTTGAAGCTTTCTTT. The encoded protein is CASSLLFEAFF.